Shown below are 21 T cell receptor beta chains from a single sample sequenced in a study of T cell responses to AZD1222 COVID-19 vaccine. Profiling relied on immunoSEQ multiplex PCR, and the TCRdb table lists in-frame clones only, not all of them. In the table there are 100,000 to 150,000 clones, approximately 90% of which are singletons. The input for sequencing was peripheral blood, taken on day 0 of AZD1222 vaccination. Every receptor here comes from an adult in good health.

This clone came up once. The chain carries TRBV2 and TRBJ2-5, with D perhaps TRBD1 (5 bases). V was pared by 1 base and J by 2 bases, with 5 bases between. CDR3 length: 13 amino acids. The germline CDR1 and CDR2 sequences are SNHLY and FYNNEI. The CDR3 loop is CASSEGQQETQYF. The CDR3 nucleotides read TGTGCCAGCAGTGAAGGACAGCAAGAGACCCAGTACTTC.

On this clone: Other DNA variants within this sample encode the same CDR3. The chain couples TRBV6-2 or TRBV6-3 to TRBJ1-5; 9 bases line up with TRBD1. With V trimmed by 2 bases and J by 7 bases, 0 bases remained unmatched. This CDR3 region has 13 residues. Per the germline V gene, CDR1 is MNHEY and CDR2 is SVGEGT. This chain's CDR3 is CASSYGQGQPQHF. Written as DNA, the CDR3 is TGTGCCAGCAGTTACGGACAGGGGCAGCCCCAGCATTTT.

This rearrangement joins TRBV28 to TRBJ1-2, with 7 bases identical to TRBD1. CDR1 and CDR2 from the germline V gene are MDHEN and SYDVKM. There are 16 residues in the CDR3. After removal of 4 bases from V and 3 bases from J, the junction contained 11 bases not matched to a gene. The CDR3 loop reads CASSYHPGQEYYGYTF. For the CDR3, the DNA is TGTGCCAGCAGTTACCACCCCGGACAGGAATACTATGGCTACACCTTC.

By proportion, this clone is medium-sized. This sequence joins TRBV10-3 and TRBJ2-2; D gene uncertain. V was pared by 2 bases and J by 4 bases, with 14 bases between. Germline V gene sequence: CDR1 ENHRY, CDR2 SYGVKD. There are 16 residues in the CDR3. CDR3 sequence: CAISEPAAAFTGELFF. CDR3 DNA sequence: TGTGCCATCAGTGAGCCTGCGGCAGCATTCACCGGGGAGCTGTTTTTT.

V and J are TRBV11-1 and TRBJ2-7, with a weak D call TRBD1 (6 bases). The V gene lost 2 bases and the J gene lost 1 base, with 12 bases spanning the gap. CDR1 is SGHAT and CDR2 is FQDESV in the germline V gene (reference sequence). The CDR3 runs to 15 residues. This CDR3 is CASSLLRDTSYEQYF. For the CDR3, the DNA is TGTGCCAGCAGCTTACTCCGGGACACTTCCTACGAGCAGTACTTC.

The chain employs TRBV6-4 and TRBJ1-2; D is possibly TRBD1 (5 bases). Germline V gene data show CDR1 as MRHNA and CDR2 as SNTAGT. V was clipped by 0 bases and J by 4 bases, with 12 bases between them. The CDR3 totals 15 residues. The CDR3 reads CASSDSIGRGYGYTF. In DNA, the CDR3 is TGTGCCAGCAGTGACTCGATAGGGAGGGGCTATGGCTACACCTTC.

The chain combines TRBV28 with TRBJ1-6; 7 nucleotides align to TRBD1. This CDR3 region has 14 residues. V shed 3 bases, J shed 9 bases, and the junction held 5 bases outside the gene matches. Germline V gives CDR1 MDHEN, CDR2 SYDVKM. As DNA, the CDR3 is TGTGCCAGCAGTTTGACAGGGTCCCCTTCACCCCTCCACTTT. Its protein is CASSLTGSPSPLHF.

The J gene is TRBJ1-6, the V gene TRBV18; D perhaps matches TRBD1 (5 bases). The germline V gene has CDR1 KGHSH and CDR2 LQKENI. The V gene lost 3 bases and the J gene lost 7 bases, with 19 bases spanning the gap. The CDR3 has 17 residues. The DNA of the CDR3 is TGTGCCAGCTCACCGAATACCCGGGGGTTCGGGAATTCACCCCTCCACTTT. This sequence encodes CASSPNTRGFGNSPLHF.

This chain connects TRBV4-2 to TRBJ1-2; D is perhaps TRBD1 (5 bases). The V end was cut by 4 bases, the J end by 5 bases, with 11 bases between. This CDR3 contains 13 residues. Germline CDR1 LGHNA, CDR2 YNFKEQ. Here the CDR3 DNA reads TGTGCCAGCAGCCGCCCAGGGACTTATGGCTACACCTTC. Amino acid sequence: CASSRPGTYGYTF.

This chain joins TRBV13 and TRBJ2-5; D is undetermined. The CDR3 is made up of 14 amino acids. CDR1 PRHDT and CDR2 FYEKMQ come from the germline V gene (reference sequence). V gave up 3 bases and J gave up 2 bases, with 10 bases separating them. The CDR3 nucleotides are TGTGCCAGCAGCTTCGCCCAGTCTCAAGAGACCCAGTACTTC. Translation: CASSFAQSQETQYF. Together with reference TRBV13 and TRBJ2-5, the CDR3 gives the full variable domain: AAGVIQSPRHLIKEKRETATLKCYPIPRHDTVYWYQQGPGQDPQFLISFYEKMQSDKGSIPDRFSAQQFSDYHSELNMSSLELGDSALYFCASSFAQSQETQYFGPGTRLLVL.

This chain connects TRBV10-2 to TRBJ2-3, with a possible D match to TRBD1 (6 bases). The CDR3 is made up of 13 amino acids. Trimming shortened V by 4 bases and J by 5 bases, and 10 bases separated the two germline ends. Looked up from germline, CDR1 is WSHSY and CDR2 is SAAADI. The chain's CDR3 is CASSAGVEDTQYF. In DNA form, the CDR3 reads TGCGCCAGCAGTGCAGGGGTGGAAGATACGCAGTATTTT.

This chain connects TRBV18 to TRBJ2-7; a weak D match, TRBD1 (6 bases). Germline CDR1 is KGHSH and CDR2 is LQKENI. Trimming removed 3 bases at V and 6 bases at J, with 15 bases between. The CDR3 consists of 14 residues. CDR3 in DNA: TGTGCCAGCTCACCCCTACCGACAGGAGGCGAGCAGTACTTC. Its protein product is CASSPLPTGGEQYF.

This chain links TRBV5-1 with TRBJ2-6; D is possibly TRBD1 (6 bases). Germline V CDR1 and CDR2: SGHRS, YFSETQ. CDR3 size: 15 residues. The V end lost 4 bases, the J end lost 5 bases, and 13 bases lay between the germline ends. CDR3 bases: TGCGCCAGCAGCCCGGGACATCTAAGGGCCAACGTCCTGACTTTC. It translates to CASSPGHLRANVLTF. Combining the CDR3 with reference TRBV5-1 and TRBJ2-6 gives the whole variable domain KAGVTQTPRYLIKTRGQQVTLSCSPISGHRSVSWYQQTPGQGLQFLFEYFSETQRNKGNFPGRFSGRQFSNSRSEMNVSTLELGDSALYLCASSPGHLRANVLTFGAGSRLTVL.

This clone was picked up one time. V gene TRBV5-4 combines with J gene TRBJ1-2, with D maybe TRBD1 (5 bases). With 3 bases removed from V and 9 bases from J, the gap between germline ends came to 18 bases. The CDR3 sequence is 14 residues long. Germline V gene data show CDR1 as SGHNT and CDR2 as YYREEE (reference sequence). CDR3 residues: CASSSSQWGDRYTF. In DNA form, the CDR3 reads TGTGCCAGCAGCTCGTCCCAGTGGGGGGATCGCTACACCTTC.

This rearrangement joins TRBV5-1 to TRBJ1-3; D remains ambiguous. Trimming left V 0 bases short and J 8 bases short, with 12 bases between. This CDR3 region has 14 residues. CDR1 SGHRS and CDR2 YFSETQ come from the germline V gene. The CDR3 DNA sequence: TGCGCCAGCAGCTTGGGCCCTACTTCGGACACCATATATTTT. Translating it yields CASSLGPTSDTIYF.

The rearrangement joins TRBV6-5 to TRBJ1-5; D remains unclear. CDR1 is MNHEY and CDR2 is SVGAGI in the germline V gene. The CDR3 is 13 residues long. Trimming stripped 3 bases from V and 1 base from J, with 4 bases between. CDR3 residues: CASSYQSNQPQHF. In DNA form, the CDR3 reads TGTGCCAGCAGTTATCAGAGCAATCAGCCCCAGCATTTT.

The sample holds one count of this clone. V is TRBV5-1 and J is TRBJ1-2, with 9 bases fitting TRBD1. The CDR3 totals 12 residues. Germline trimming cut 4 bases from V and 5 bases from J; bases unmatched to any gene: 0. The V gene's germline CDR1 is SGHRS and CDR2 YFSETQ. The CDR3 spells CASSGQGYGYTF. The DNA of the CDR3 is TGCGCCAGCAGCGGACAGGGGTATGGCTACACCTTC.

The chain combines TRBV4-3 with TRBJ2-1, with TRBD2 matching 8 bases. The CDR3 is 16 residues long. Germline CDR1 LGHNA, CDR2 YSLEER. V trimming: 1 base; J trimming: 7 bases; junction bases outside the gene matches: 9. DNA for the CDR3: TGCGCCAGCAGCCAAGCCCCGTCGACTAGCGTAAATGAGCAGTTCTTC. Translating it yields CASSQAPSTSVNEQFF.

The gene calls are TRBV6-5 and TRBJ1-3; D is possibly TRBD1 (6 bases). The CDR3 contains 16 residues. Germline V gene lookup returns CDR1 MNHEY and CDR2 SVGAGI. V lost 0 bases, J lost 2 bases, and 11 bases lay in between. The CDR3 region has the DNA TGTGCCAGCAGTTACTCACAGGGTAGCGCTGGAAACACCATATATTTT. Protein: CASSYSQGSAGNTIYF.

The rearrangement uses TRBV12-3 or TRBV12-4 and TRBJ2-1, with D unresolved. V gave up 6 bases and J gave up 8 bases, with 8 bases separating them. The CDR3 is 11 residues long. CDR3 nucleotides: TGTGCCAGCAGGAGGAGCTATGAGCAGTTCTTC. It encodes CASRRSYEQFF.

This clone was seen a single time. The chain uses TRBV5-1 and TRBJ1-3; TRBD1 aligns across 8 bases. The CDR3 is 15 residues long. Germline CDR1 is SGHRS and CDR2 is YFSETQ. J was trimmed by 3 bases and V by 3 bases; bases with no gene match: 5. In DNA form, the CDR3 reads TGCGCCAGCAGCTCAGGACAGGGATTTGGAAACACCATATATTTT. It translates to CASSSGQGFGNTIYF.